These T cell receptor beta chains were read from a single sample in a study of T cell responses to AZD1222 COVID-19 vaccine. Clones were read by immunoSEQ multiplex PCR, and TCRdb kept only the in-frame ones, dropping some. The sample records some 120,000 clones, around 86% being singletons. The sequences come from peripheral blood, collected on day 0 of AZD1222 vaccination. The receptors originated from an adult in good health. The CDR3 runs from the conserved cysteine through the conserved F or W. A D gene is named only where the DNA matches it firmly. Rows give clone size only sometimes, using once, few, many, or a class for an expanded clone.

d_gene | j_gene | abundance | v_gene | CDR3aa | CDR3nt
. | TRBJ1-5 | . | TRBV2 | CASRGGPGGPQHF | TGTGCCAGCCGGGGGGGGCCCGGGGGGCCCCAGCATTTT
. | TRBJ1-2 | few | TRBV5-1 | CASSPGGGYGYTF | TGCGCCAGCAGCCCCGGTGGTGGGTATGGCTACACCTTC
. | TRBJ2-5 | . | TRBV7-3 | CASSPGGVRQETQYF | TGTGCCAGCAGCCCAGGGGGGGTTCGGCAAGAGACCCAGTACTTC
. | TRBJ2-7 | once | TRBV6-5 | CASTSNDEQYF | TGTGCCAGCACCTCAAACGACGAGCAGTACTTC
. | TRBJ2-7 | once | TRBV7-8 | CASGEGEGLEQYF | TGTGCCAGCGGGGAGGGGGAGGGCCTCGAGCAGTACTTC
TRBD1 | TRBJ1-6 | . | TRBV5-1 | CASRVGWGQPYSPLHF | TGCGCCAGCAGAGTAGGCTGGGGACAGCCCTATTCACCCCTCCACTTT
. | TRBJ2-7 | . | TRBV4-3 | CASSQVFGFEQYF | TGCGCCAGCAGCCAAGTTTTTGGGTTCGAGCAGTACTTC
. | TRBJ1-5 | . | TRBV19 | CASRTPGAAGGNQPQHF | TGTGCCAGTAGGACCCCGGGGGCAGCGGGGGGCAATCAGCCCCAGCATTTT
. | TRBJ2-3 | once | TRBV6-6 | CASSPGRTQYF | TGTGCCAGCAGTCCGGGCCGCACGCAGTATTTT
. | TRBJ2-5 | . | TRBV19 | CASSVVGRGAQETQYF | TGTGCCAGTAGTGTGGTGGGGAGGGGGGCCCAAGAGACCCAGTACTTC
. | TRBJ1-1 | . | TRBV19 | CASSGPGLAGFF | TGTGCCAGTAGTGGGCCGGGCCTGGCGGGTTTCTTT
. | TRBJ2-6 | few | TRBV2 | CASRGVRTGANVLTF | TGTGCCAGCAGAGGCGTGAGGACTGGGGCCAACGTCCTGACTTTC
TRBD2 | TRBJ2-1 | . | TRBV3-1/TRBV3-2 | CASSLLPGLGVNEQFF | TGTGCCAGCAGCCTACTCCCGGGACTAGGGGTCAATGAGCAGTTCTTC
TRBD1 | TRBJ1-2 | . | TRBV4-2 | CASSQDRLGGPGGYTF | TGTGCCAGCAGCCAAGATAGGTTAGGGGGCCCCGGTGGCTACACCTTC
TRBD2 | TRBJ2-2 | . | TRBV5-1 | CASSLAQRGSTGELFF | TGCGCCAGCAGCTTGGCCCAGCGGGGGAGCACCGGGGAGCTGTTTTTT
. | TRBJ2-3 | . | TRBV10-3 | CAISDDSSTDTQYF | TGTGCCATCAGTGACGACAGTTCCACAGATACGCAGTATTTT
. | TRBJ1-1 | . | TRBV4-1 | CASSHVQDTEAFF | TGCGCCAGCAGCCACGTCCAGGACACTGAAGCTTTCTTT
. | TRBJ2-1 | . | TRBV19 | CATWRGDEQFF | TGTGCCACCTGGAGGGGGGACGAGCAGTTCTTC
. | TRBJ2-6 | . | TRBV7-9 | CASSLGHQDVLTF | TGTGCCAGCAGCTTAGGACACCAAGACGTCCTGACTTTC
TRBD1 | TRBJ1-2 | . | TRBV6-2/TRBV6-3 | CASSYSTGTGGYGYTF | TGTGCCAGCAGTTACTCGACAGGGACAGGGGGCTATGGCTACACCTTC
TRBD1 | TRBJ2-7 | . | TRBV18 | CASSPSQGAVYEQYF | TGTGCCAGCTCACCAAGCCAGGGGGCGGTTTACGAGCAGTACTTC
. | TRBJ1-4 | . | TRBV28 | CASSRSGGEEKLFF | TGTGCCAGCAGTCGTTCGGGTGGGGAGGAAAAACTGTTTTTT
TRBD2 | TRBJ2-7 | once | TRBV10-3 | CAIGRSGTRYEQYF | TGTGCCATCGGACGTAGCGGGACCCGCTACGAGCAGTACTTC
TRBD2 | TRBJ2-7 | once | TRBV7-9 | CASSLGTSISDEQYF | TGTGCCAGCAGCTTAGGGACTAGCATTTCCGACGAGCAGTACTTC
TRBD1 | TRBJ2-5 | . | TRBV6-2/TRBV6-3 | CASSYPDRGRGTQYF | TGTGCCAGCAGTTACCCGGACAGGGGGAGAGGGACCCAGTACTTC
TRBD1 | TRBJ2-7 | few | TRBV7-9 | CASSPGQGADEQYF | TGTGCCAGCAGCCCGGGACAGGGGGCAGACGAGCAGTACTTC
TRBD1 | TRBJ1-4 | . | TRBV19 | CASSTGTGLNEKLFF | TGTGCCAGTAGTACCGGGACAGGATTAAATGAAAAACTGTTTTTT
TRBD1 | TRBJ1-3 | . | TRBV28 | CASSLTGGGNTIYF | TGTGCCAGCAGTTTAACAGGGGGCGGAAACACCATATATTTT
. | TRBJ2-5 | . | TRBV2 | CASRHREGTQYF | TGTGCCAGCAGGCACCGCGAGGGGACCCAGTACTTC
TRBD1 | TRBJ1-6 | . | TRBV5-1 | CASSWDSPDKMPLHF | TGCGCCAGCAGCTGGGACAGCCCGGACAAGATGCCCCTCCACTTT
TRBD1 | TRBJ1-3 | . | TRBV5-4 | CASTMDREPGNTIYF | TGTGCCAGCACCATGGACAGGGAGCCTGGAAACACCATATATTTT
. | TRBJ1-2 | . | TRBV19 | CASSIESRGPQGYTF | TGTGCCAGTAGTATAGAGAGCAGGGGCCCCCAAGGCTACACCTTC
TRBD1 | TRBJ1-5 | . | TRBV5-4 | CASSSGGGNQPQHF | TGTGCCAGCAGCTCAGGGGGGGGGAATCAGCCCCAGCATTTT
TRBD1 | TRBJ2-1 | once | TRBV7-9 | CASSRDRRINDEQFF | TGTGCCAGCAGCCGGGACAGGCGTATTAATGATGAGCAGTTCTTC
. | TRBJ1-2 | . | TRBV20-1 | CSARFREGYTF | TGCAGTGCTAGATTCAGGGAGGGCTACACCTTC
TRBD1 | TRBJ1-1 | once | TRBV30 | CAWSPRQGSGFF | TGTGCCTGGAGTCCGCGACAGGGAAGCGGTTTCTTT
. | TRBJ2-7 | . | TRBV28 | CASTRGYFGSYEQYF | TGTGCCAGCACCCGCGGGTATTTCGGCTCCTACGAGCAGTACTTC
. | TRBJ2-7 | . | TRBV3-1/TRBV3-2 | CASTLAGQLYEQYF | TGTGCCAGCACCTTAGCGGGACAGCTCTACGAGCAGTACTTC
TRBD1 | TRBJ1-3 | . | TRBV9 | CASSVVPGQISGNTIYF | TGTGCCAGCAGCGTAGTCCCGGGACAGATCTCTGGAAACACCATATATTTT
TRBD1 | TRBJ2-5 | . | TRBV7-8 | CASSVDRGGGETQYF | TGTGCCAGCAGCGTCGACAGGGGAGGCGGAGAGACCCAGTACTTC
. | TRBJ2-3 | . | TRBV5-1 | CASSLDGASSTDTQYF | TGCGCCAGCAGCTTGGACGGGGCGTCTAGCACAGATACGCAGTATTTT
TRBD2 | TRBJ2-1 | . | TRBV7-2 | CASSLKREGTDEQFF | TGTGCCAGCAGCCTAAAGCGGGAGGGCACTGATGAGCAGTTCTTC
TRBD1 | TRBJ1-2 | . | TRBV6-5 | CASSPSGGGYTF | TGTGCCAGCAGTCCCTCAGGGGGAGGCTACACCTTC
. | TRBJ2-5 | . | TRBV5-6 | CASTLLDRTQETQYF | TGTGCCAGCACTCTCCTCGACAGGACTCAAGAGACCCAGTACTTC
. | TRBJ2-3 | . | TRBV24-1 | CATSDFRLQYF | TGTGCCACCAGTGATTTCAGGCTCCAGTATTTT
. | TRBJ2-5 | . | TRBV5-4 | CASSLGRFQETQYF | TGTGCCAGCAGCTTAGGGCGGTTCCAAGAGACCCAGTACTTC
. | TRBJ1-4 | once | TRBV4-2 | CASSQAETASEKLFF | TGTGCCAGCAGCCAAGCGGAGACAGCGAGTGAAAAACTGTTTTTT
. | TRBJ2-7 | . | TRBV4-3 | CASSLSVGRGGYEQYF | TGCGCCAGCAGCCTTTCTGTGGGCAGGGGAGGCTACGAGCAGTACTTC